This entry lists 24 T cell receptor beta chains sequenced from one sample in a study of blood T cell repertoires in COVID-19. Sequencing used immunoSEQ multiplex PCR; TCRdb keeps in-frame clones, though not all of them. In the table there are approximately 120,000 clones, roughly 88% of which are singletons. Sequencing input: peripheral blood. The receptors come from a woman aged 80 or over with acute or convalescent COVID-19.

CDR3 region: CASSLGQGRSYGYTF. For the CDR3, the DNA is TGTGCCAGTAGCCTAGGACAGGGGCGATCATATGGCTACACCTTC. The V call is TRBV19, the J call TRBJ1-2; 9 nucleotides agree with TRBD1. The CDR3 runs 15 residues. Germline loops: CDR1 LNHDA, CDR2 SQIVND (reference sequence). The V gene end was trimmed by 6 bases and the J gene end by 5 bases; junction bases not matched to a gene: 10. Combining the CDR3 with reference TRBV19 and TRBJ1-2 gives the whole variable domain DGGITQSPKYLFRKEGQNVTLSCEQNLNHDAMYWYRQDPGQGLRLIYYSQIVNDFQKGDIAEGYSVSREKKESFPLTVTSAQKNPTAFYLCASSLGQGRSYGYTFGSGTRLTVV.

This rearrangement joins TRBV28 to TRBJ2-7; 7 bases line up with TRBD1. The trim removed 3 bases at V and 1 base at J, leaving 9 bases unmatched. CDR1 is MDHEN and CDR2 is SYDVKM in the germline V gene. The CDR3 is 16 residues long. CDR3 DNA sequence: TGTGCCAGCAGTTTTTTTAGACAGGGTTATTCCTACGAGCAGTACTTC. Its translation: CASSFFRQGYSYEQYF.

The chain joins TRBV29-1 to TRBJ2-1; 9 bases align to TRBD1. V lost 6 bases to trimming and J lost 3 bases; unmatched junction nucleotides: 3. CDR1 and CDR2 from the germline V gene are SQVTM and ANQGSEA. There are 13 residues in the CDR3. The CDR3 sequence: CSVRDRVYNEQFF. The CDR3 nucleotides are TGCAGCGTCCGGGACAGGGTCTACAATGAGCAGTTCTTC.

The sample holds one count of this clone. The chain carries TRBV6-2 or TRBV6-3 and TRBJ2-1; TRBD2 matches 14 bases. Per germline, CDR1 MNHEY and CDR2 SVGEGT. CDR3 size: 16 residues. Germline trimming cut 6 bases from V and 8 bases from J; bases unmatched to any gene: 9. The DNA of the CDR3 is TGTGCCAGCAGCTATTATGGGACTAGCGGGGGCGATGAGCAGTTCTTC. It is translated as CASSYYGTSGGDEQFF.

This clone was found once. V usage is TRBV7-6 and J usage is TRBJ1-5, with 10 nucleotides matching TRBD1. The ends lost 2 bases at V and 5 bases at J; junction bases unmatched: 3. CDR3 length: 15 amino acids. Germline V gives CDR1 SGHVS, CDR2 FNYEAQ. The CDR3 DNA reads TGTGCCAGCAGCTTAAGGACAGGGGGGGATCAGCCCCAGCATTTT. Translated: CASSLRTGGDQPQHF.

This clone was detected a few times. The chain recombines TRBV6-2 or TRBV6-3 with TRBJ1-2; D is uncertain. CDR1 MNHEY and CDR2 SVGEGT come from the germline V gene. The CDR3 totals 12 residues. V was shortened by 6 bases and J by 7 bases, with 12 bases between the two germline ends. CDR3 in amino acids: CASSLYPGGYTF. The CDR3 DNA reads as TGTGCCAGCAGCCTCTATCCGGGTGGCTACACCTTC.

The V call is TRBV5-4, the J call TRBJ2-1, with 14 bases aligning to TRBD2. Germline assignment: CDR1 SGHNT and CDR2 YYREEE (reference sequence). The CDR3 covers 18 residues. CDR3 nucleotide sequence: TGTGCTATCCCCGGGACTAGCGGGAGCCTGAGCTCCTACAATGAGCAGTTCTTC. This gives the protein CAIPGTSGSLSSYNEQFF.

The V and J genes are TRBV18 and TRBJ2-1; 9 bases map to TRBD1. Trimming removed 3 bases from V and 3 bases from J; junction bases left unmatched: 3. Germline V gene lookup returns CDR1 KGHSH and CDR2 LQKENI. This CDR3 has 15 amino acids. CDR3 sequence (DNA): TGTGCCAGCTCACCCCCGGGACAGGGCTACAATGAGCAGTTCTTC. Protein: CASSPPGQGYNEQFF.

The chain links TRBV18 to TRBJ1-5, with D tentatively TRBD1 (5 bases). The ends were cut back, 3 bases at V and 0 bases at J, with 9 bases in the middle. The CDR3 length is 15 residues. CDR1 KGHSH and CDR2 LQKENI come from the germline V gene. The CDR3 DNA sequence: TGTGCCAGCTCACCGGGGGGGACTAGCAATCAGCCCCAGCATTTT. Amino acid sequence: CASSPGGTSNQPQHF.

This rearrangement joins TRBV23-1 to TRBJ2-7; maybe TRBD1 (6 bases). TRBV23-1 is noted as an ORF with a role that remains uncertain. This CDR3 is built from 13 residues. V lost 10 bases and J 3 bases, leaving 16 bases between the germline ends. CDR3 residues: CATNRDIFYEQYF. Here the CDR3 DNA reads TGCGCCACCAACCGGGACATATTCTACGAGCAGTACTTC.

This clone was found once. V gene TRBV24-1 combines with J gene TRBJ2-1; 12 positions agree with TRBD1. Germline V gene data show CDR1 as KGHDR and CDR2 as SFDVKD. This CDR3 spans 15 amino acids. Trimming removed 3 bases from V and 14 bases from J; junction bases left unmatched: 10. For the CDR3, the DNA is TGTGCCACCAGTGATCCCGGGACAGGGGGCGGTGGGGAGTTCTTC. Protein: CATSDPGTGGGGEFF.

The chain combines TRBV11-2 with TRBJ2-1; the match to TRBD2 covers 8 bases. Trimming took 0 bases from V and 4 from J; bases not matched to a gene: 2. This CDR3 is built from 15 residues. Germline V gene lookup returns CDR1 SGHAT and CDR2 FQNNGV. DNA for the CDR3: TGTGCCAGCAGCTTAGAAGGGACTAGATACAATGAGCAGTTCTTC. Encoded protein: CASSLEGTRYNEQFF.

This clone was seen more than once but under ten times. The chain carries TRBV5-6 and TRBJ1-6; D uncertain. The CDR3 contains 17 residues. V was trimmed by 5 bases and J by 0 bases, leaving 15 bases between them. Germline V CDR1 and CDR2: SGHDT, YYEEEE. The CDR3, as DNA: TGTGCCAGCAGTCTGGCGAGCGAAAGCTCCTATAATTCACCCCTCCACTTT. Protein: CASSLASESSYNSPLHF.

The V and J genes are TRBV5-6 and TRBJ2-6, with 8 bases that match TRBD1. CDR3 length: 19 residues. Germline CDR1 SGHDT, CDR2 YYEEEE. V lost 2 bases, J lost 3 bases, and 13 bases stayed unmatched. For the CDR3, the DNA is TGTGCCAGCAGCTTCCGACTTGGACAGGGTCGCGGTGGGGCCAACGTCCTGACTTTC. Translation gives CASSFRLGQGRGGANVLTF. Filled out from reference TRBV5-6 and TRBJ2-6, the complete variable domain reads DAGVTQSPTHLIKTRGQQVTLRCSPKSGHDTVSWYQQALGQGPQFIFQYYEEEERQRGNFPDRFSGHQFPNYSSELNVNALLLGDSALYLCASSFRLGQGRGGANVLTFGAGSRLTVL.

The chain employs TRBV5-1 and TRBJ2-5; D may be TRBD2 (5 bases). The CDR3 is made up of 15 amino acids. Trimming left V 4 bases short and J 4 bases short, with 17 bases between. Per the germline V gene, CDR1 is SGHRS and CDR2 is YFSETQ. In nucleotides, the CDR3 is TGCGCCAGCAGCCCAGGACTCACACTCGGAGAGACCCAGTACTTC. It encodes CASSPGLTLGETQYF.

The chain links TRBV9 to TRBJ2-5; 7 bases line up with TRBD1. This CDR3 spans 15 amino acids. Per germline, CDR1 SGDLS and CDR2 YYNGEE. The V segment lost 0 bases and the J segment 2 bases; nucleotides outside the gene matches: 4. The CDR3 nucleotides read TGTGCCAGCAGCGTAGCCCCAGGGGGACAAGAGACCCAGTACTTC. Its translation is CASSVAPGGQETQYF.

The rearrangement links TRBV5-1 to TRBJ1-5; 7 bases match TRBD1. Germline CDR1 is SGHRS and CDR2 is YFSETQ. J gave up 3 bases and V 4 bases, and 4 bases lay outside the gene matches. The CDR3 is 14 residues long. In nucleotides, the CDR3 is TGCGCCAGCAGCCTGACAGGGCTCAATCAGCCCCAGCATTTT. Protein: CASSLTGLNQPQHF.

The rearrangement links TRBV5-5 to TRBJ1-5, with D perhaps TRBD1 (6 bases). V was clipped by 4 bases and J by 0 bases, with 14 bases between them. The germline V gene has CDR1 SGHKS and CDR2 YYEKEE (reference sequence). This CDR3 spans 16 amino acids. In DNA, the CDR3 is TGTGCCAGCAGCGAGGGACACCCGTATAGCAATCAGCCCCAGCATTTT. Encoded protein: CASSEGHPYSNQPQHF.

This chain uses TRBV16 with TRBJ1-2, with a possible D match to TRBD1 (5 bases). V gave up 0 bases and J gave up 5 bases, with 13 bases separating them. Per the germline V gene, CDR1 is KGHSY and CDR2 is FQNENV. CDR3 size: 15 residues. The CDR3 here is CASSQSAQGGYGYTF. CDR3 DNA sequence: TGTGCCAGCAGCCAATCGGCGCAGGGAGGGTATGGCTACACCTTC. The whole variable domain, remainder taken from reference TRBV16 and TRBJ1-2, is GEEVAQTPKHLVRGEGQKAKLYCAPIKGHSYVFWYQQVLKNEFKFLISFQNENVFDETGMPKERFSAKCLPNSPCSLEIQATKLEDSAVYFCASSQSAQGGYGYTFGSGTRLTVV.

The V call is TRBV27, the J call TRBJ2-5, with a tentative D call TRBD2 (6 bases). The CDR3 totals 16 residues. V lost 0 bases to trimming and J lost 2 bases, with 13 bases between them. Per the germline V gene, CDR1 is MNHEY and CDR2 is SMNVEV (reference sequence). Here the CDR3 DNA reads TGTGCCAGCAGTTTATCTCCAGCGGGTGGACAAGAGACCCAGTACTTC. It yields the protein CASSLSPAGGQETQYF.

In its sample, this clone ranks as medium-sized. In DNA, the CDR3 is TGTGCCAGCAGTTACTACTCTAGCGGGGGGTGGGATGAGCAGTTCTTC. This codes for CASSYYSSGGWDEQFF. The genes are TRBV6-5 and TRBJ2-1; TRBD2 aligns across 11 bases. Germline lookup yields CDR1 MNHEY and CDR2 SVGAGI. J lost 8 bases, V lost 1 base, and 7 bases had no gene match. The CDR3 has 16 amino acids.

This chain joins TRBV7-2 and TRBJ1-1; unclear D gene. Trimming took off 5 bases at V and 11 bases at J, with 18 bases between the two ends. CDR1 and CDR2 from the germline V gene are SGHTA and FQGNSA. The CDR3 has 13 amino acids. CDR3 DNA sequence: TGTGCCAGCAGCATAGGAGGCCCAAGGGAGGCTTTCTTT. Encoded protein: CASSIGGPREAFF.

The chain uses TRBV6-6 and TRBJ1-6; D not certain. Germline values: CDR1 MNHNY, CDR2 SVGAGI (reference sequence). The CDR3 length is 13 residues. Trimming cost V 0 bases and J 17 bases, with 14 bases left between them. This CDR3 is CASSYSSGQAFHF. The CDR3 bases are TGTGCCAGCAGTTACTCGAGTGGGCAGGCGTTCCACTTT.

The V and J genes are TRBV27 and TRBJ1-5; D not resolved. Trimming pared 0 bases from V and 5 bases from J, leaving 5 bases between. This CDR3 region has 13 residues. Germline V gene lookup returns CDR1 MNHEY and CDR2 SMNVEV (reference sequence). CDR3 sequence: CASSLSSYQPQHF. CDR3 bases: TGTGCCAGCAGTTTATCGTCTTATCAGCCCCAGCATTTT.